This T cell receptor beta chain was found in a study of blood T cells in healthy people across ages. As concerns this clonotype: Given a much more abundant clone one base away, this may be a read error.

Sample-barcoded 5' priming and a J-beta primer mix drove a second PCR of 7 to 11 cycles. TCRdb independently ran MiXCR on the 5' RACE reads; one entry per CDR3 protein. The sample records about a million distinct CDR3 sequences, approximately 49% being singletons. From germline, CDR1 is SGDLS and CDR2 YYNGEE. The V and J ends lost 0 bases and 7 bases respectively, with 17 bases between them. The CDR3 contains 15 residues. Material: blood. The sequence was obtained from a man aged 25 to 40 in good health. V is TRBV9 and J is TRBJ2-7; D ambiguous. CDR3 nucleotides: TGTGCCAGCAGCGTAGATGGAGCTGTCTACAATGAGCAGTACTTC. It translates to CASSVDGAVYNEQYF.